A single sample gave rise to the 23 T cell receptor beta chains below, sequenced in a study of T-cell memory formation after mild COVID-19 (dated by TCRdb to the early 2020s). The library came from 5' RACE. Reads for this sample came from an Illumina NovaSeq 6000. The public sequencing data were trimmed at Q25 with fastp and processed into clonotypes with MiXCR by TCRdb, which kept only in-frame beta chains. CDR3 protein sequences are deduplicated, and each keeps its most common genes and DNA. This sample lists 470,000 or so distinct CDR3 sequences; around 27% were detected once. The top ten constitute around 12% of the sample. The material sequenced was PBMCs or a T cell subset sorted from them (not recorded which). Receptor source: an adult woman who had mild COVID-19 (a few samples of this study predate the infection). The sample titles of this study are shuffled in the database, so cell type and time point are left out; the donor was told from shared clones.

This clonotype was seen only a few times. This chain connects TRBV5-1 to TRBJ1-1; D gene uncertain. The ends were cut back, 4 bases at V and 1 base at J, with 14 bases in the middle. Germline CDR1 and CDR2: SGHRS and YFSETQ. The CDR3 loop spans 15 amino acids. The CDR3 protein is CASSPIRGGNTEAFF. CDR3 coding DNA: TGCGCCAGCAGCCCTATCCGGGGAGGGAACACTGAAGCTTTCTTT.

V gene TRBV5-1 combines with J gene TRBJ1-2; D is unclear. The V gene lost 4 bases and the J gene lost 4 bases, with 17 bases spanning the gap. The CDR3 extends over 15 amino acids. Germline values: CDR1 SGHRS, CDR2 YFSETQ. The CDR3 coding sequence is TGCGCCAGCAGCCACAAGATTGGGGTTGGCTATGGCTACACCTTC. Translation gives CASSHKIGVGYGYTF.

The V gene is TRBV6-5, the J gene TRBJ2-7; D is undetermined. Germline CDR1 is MNHEY and CDR2 is SVGAGI. This CDR3 comprises 16 residues. Trimming took off 4 bases at V and 2 bases at J, with 18 bases between the two ends. CDR3 in DNA: TGTGCCAGCAGTTCCCGCTCTCCCCCCGGAGCCTACGAGCAGTACTTC. Amino acid sequence: CASSSRSPPGAYEQYF.

The chain joins TRBV2 to TRBJ2-3, with D maybe TRBD1 (6 bases). The V gene's germline CDR1 is SNHLY and CDR2 FYNNEI. This CDR3 has 16 amino acids. V was cut by 2 bases and J by 5 bases, with 17 bases left in between. The CDR3 coding sequence is TGTGCCAGCAGTGAAAGGCGACAGGCAAGGGGAGATACGCAGTATTTT. Translation gives CASSERRQARGDTQYF.

The chain uses TRBV20-1 and TRBJ2-7; 8 bases align to TRBD2. Germline V gives CDR1 DFQATT, CDR2 SNEGSKA (reference sequence). This CDR3 has 12 residues. V lost 1 base and J lost 5; bases outside the gene matches: 1. The CDR3 nucleotides read TGCAGTGCTAGAGTCGGGGGGGACGAGCAGTACTTC. Its translation: CSARVGGDEQYF.

The rearrangement links TRBV19 to TRBJ2-3, with 9 bases lining up with TRBD1. With V trimmed by 6 bases and J by 4 bases, 8 bases remained unmatched. This CDR3 comprises 15 residues. Germline values: CDR1 LNHDA, CDR2 SQIVND (reference sequence). The CDR3 loop reads CASRRWDREADTQYF. The CDR3 DNA follows: TGTGCCAGTAGACGATGGGACAGGGAAGCAGATACGCAGTATTTT.

This rearrangement joins TRBV10-3 to TRBJ2-3; no firm D call. Germline V lookup: CDR1 ENHRY, CDR2 SYGVKD. V lost 0 bases, J lost 4 bases, and 2 bases lay in between. This CDR3 has 12 residues. The CDR3 region has the DNA TGTGCCATCAGTGAGTCATCAGATACGCAGTATTTT. The encoded protein is CAISESSDTQYF.

The rearrangement joins TRBV7-2 to TRBJ2-2; no clear D. Germline lookup yields CDR1 SGHTA and CDR2 FQGNSA. This CDR3 contains 16 residues. The V end was cut by 5 bases, the J end by 1 base, with 14 bases between. The CDR3 nucleotides are TGTGCCAGCAGCCGCCTTCGTCTAGTGAACACCGGGGAGCTGTTTTTT. This encodes CASSRLRLVNTGELFF.

This clonotype occurred many times. This CDR3 reads CASSLYSTDTQYF. The DNA of the CDR3 is TGCGCCAGCAGCTTGTACAGCACAGATACGCAGTATTTT. The rearrangement joins TRBV5-1 to TRBJ2-3; D gene ambiguous. V was clipped by 1 base and J by 0 bases, with 3 bases between them. The CDR3 covers 13 residues. Germline values: CDR1 SGHRS, CDR2 YFSETQ.

The V call is TRBV7-3, the J call TRBJ2-5; 12 bases are a match to TRBD1. The J segment lost 5 bases and the V segment lost 5 bases, leaving 12 bases of the junction unmatched. The germline V gene encodes CDR1 SGHTA and CDR2 FQGTGA. The CDR3 spans 17 residues. CDR3 sequence: CASSQTPGTGGYETQYF. CDR3 DNA sequence: TGTGCCAGCAGCCAGACGCCCGGGACAGGGGGCTACGAGACCCAGTACTTC. The complete variable domain, with remaining parts taken from reference TRBV7-3 and TRBJ2-5, reads GAGVSQTPSNKVTEKGKYVELRCDPISGHTALYWYRQSLGQGPEFLIYFQGTGAADDSGLPNDRFFAVRPEGSVSTLKIQRTERGDSAVYLCASSQTPGTGGYETQYFGPGTRLLVL.

The chain employs TRBV6-6 and TRBJ2-7; D unresolved. Trimming cost V 6 bases and J 6 bases, with 12 bases left between them. The germline gives CDR1 MNHNY, CDR2 SVGAGI (reference sequence). The CDR3 loop spans 12 amino acids. As DNA, the CDR3 is TGTGCCAGCAGCCATGCCCCGCTCGAGCAGTACTTC. Encoded protein: CASSHAPLEQYF.

The chain links TRBV5-1 to TRBJ2-5; 15 bases map to TRBD2. Losses at the gene ends were 3 bases for V and 4 bases for J; bases not matched to a gene: 7. The CDR3 loop spans 17 amino acids. Germline assignment: CDR1 SGHRS and CDR2 YFSETQ. In DNA form, the CDR3 reads TGCGCCAGCAGCTACCGGACTAGCGGGGGGGCCGCAGAGACCCAGTACTTC. Amino acids: CASSYRTSGGAAETQYF.

This sequence joins TRBV7-9 and TRBJ1-1, with D possibly being TRBD1 (5 bases). The V end lost 4 bases, the J end lost 6 bases, and 9 bases lay between the germline ends. The CDR3 extends over 12 amino acids. Germline CDR1 is SEHNR and CDR2 is FQNEAQ (reference sequence). Here the CDR3 DNA reads TGTGCCAGCAGCTCCCAGGGCTCTGAAGCTTTCTTT. It is translated as CASSSQGSEAFF.

This clonotype was found many times. This chain joins TRBV5-1 and TRBJ2-1; D perhaps matches TRBD2 (5 bases). CDR3 length: 16 residues. Germline lookup yields CDR1 SGHRS and CDR2 YFSETQ. V lost 9 bases and J 0 bases, leaving 19 bases between the germline ends. The CDR3 DNA is TGCGCCACCCGACTAAGCGGCGATAGCTCCTACAATGAGCAGTTCTTC. Protein sequence: CATRLSGDSSYNEQFF.

This clonotype was recorded a few times. The chain combines TRBV5-1 with TRBJ1-1, with D unclear. The CDR3 is made up of 15 amino acids. CDR1 and CDR2 (germline): SGHRS, YFSETQ. V was trimmed by 1 base and J by 0 bases, leaving 10 bases between them. In nucleotides, the CDR3 is TGCGCCAGCAGCTTGTTGGCAGATCTGAACACTGAAGCTTTCTTT. Translating gives CASSLLADLNTEAFF.

The chain carries TRBV12-3 or TRBV12-4 and TRBJ2-1, with TRBD2 as a possible D gene (6 bases). The CDR3 extends over 16 amino acids. V was pared by 5 bases and J by 4 bases, with 18 bases between. CDR3 amino acids: CASSKGIGGSYNEQFF. Here the CDR3 DNA reads TGTGCCAGCAGTAAAGGGATCGGGGGATCTTACAATGAGCAGTTCTTC.

The table lists this clonotype with a few counts. V and J are TRBV5-1 and TRBJ2-3; 7 bases align to TRBD2. Per germline, CDR1 SGHRS and CDR2 YFSETQ. V trimming: 0 bases; J trimming: 1 base; junction bases outside the gene matches: 5. The CDR3 contains 16 residues. The CDR3: CASSLDGLVGTDTQYF. CDR3 bases: TGCGCCAGCAGCTTGGACGGACTAGTAGGCACAGATACGCAGTATTTT. Full variable domain (missing parts from reference TRBV5-1 and TRBJ2-3): KAGVTQTPRYLIKTRGQQVTLSCSPISGHRSVSWYQQTPGQGLQFLFEYFSETQRNKGNFPGRFSGRQFSNSRSEMNVSTLELGDSALYLCASSLDGLVGTDTQYFGPGTRLTVL.

This clonotype has only a few counts. V usage is TRBV12-3 or TRBV12-4 and J usage is TRBJ2-3; TRBD2 agrees at 13 bases. The V and J ends lost 6 bases and 5 bases, in that order; junction bases with no gene match: 2. CDR3 length: 14 residues. CDR3: CASSRTSGRDTQYF. The CDR3 coding sequence is TGTGCCAGCAGCCGGACTAGCGGGAGAGATACGCAGTATTTT.

The rearrangement links TRBV7-8 to TRBJ2-1; D uncertain. Germline CDR1 SGHVS, CDR2 FQNEAQ. The CDR3 covers 13 residues. Trimming removed 9 bases at V and 4 bases at J, with 13 bases between. The CDR3 DNA sequence: TGTGCCAGTCGGCTTGGTCAGTACAATGAGCAGTTCTTC. It specifies CASRLGQYNEQFF.

The chain has TRBV5-1 and TRBJ2-5; D not certain. CDR3 length: 13 amino acids. Between the trimmed V and J ends, which lost 5 bases and 5 bases, there was a span of 13 bases. Germline CDR1 and CDR2: SGHRS and YFSETQ. The CDR3 DNA reads as TGCGCCAGCAGGCCACTGAATCTGGAGACCCAGTACTTC. Residues: CASRPLNLETQYF.

The DNA for the CDR3 is TGTGCCAGCAGCCGCCTATCGGACAGGGAGGTTCATGGCTACACCTTC. It specifies CASSRLSDREVHGYTF. The J gene is TRBJ1-2, the V gene TRBV3-1; TRBD1 aligns across 8 bases. The CDR3 is 16 residues long. Trimming took 4 bases from V and 6 from J; bases not matched to a gene: 13. The V gene's germline CDR1 is LGHDT and CDR2 YNNKEL (reference sequence).

This clonotype was recorded many times. CDR3 loop: CAWSGKAQINEQFF. For the CDR3, the DNA is TGTGCCTGGAGTGGTAAAGCGCAAATCAATGAGCAGTTCTTC. This sequence joins TRBV30 and TRBJ2-1; D is ambiguous. Germline V CDR1 and CDR2: GTSNPN, SVGIG (reference sequence). V was pared by 1 base and J by 6 bases, with 13 bases between. The length of the CDR3 is 14 residues.

This clonotype came up a few times. The chain links TRBV19 to TRBJ2-7, with TRBD1 matching over 7 bases. CDR3 size: 15 residues. The trim removed 5 bases at V and 2 bases at J, leaving 9 bases unmatched. Looked up from germline, CDR1 is LNHDA and CDR2 is SQIVND (reference sequence). The CDR3: CASSDPGQRAYEQYF. The CDR3 region has the DNA TGTGCCAGTAGTGACCCGGGACAGCGCGCCTACGAGCAGTACTTC.